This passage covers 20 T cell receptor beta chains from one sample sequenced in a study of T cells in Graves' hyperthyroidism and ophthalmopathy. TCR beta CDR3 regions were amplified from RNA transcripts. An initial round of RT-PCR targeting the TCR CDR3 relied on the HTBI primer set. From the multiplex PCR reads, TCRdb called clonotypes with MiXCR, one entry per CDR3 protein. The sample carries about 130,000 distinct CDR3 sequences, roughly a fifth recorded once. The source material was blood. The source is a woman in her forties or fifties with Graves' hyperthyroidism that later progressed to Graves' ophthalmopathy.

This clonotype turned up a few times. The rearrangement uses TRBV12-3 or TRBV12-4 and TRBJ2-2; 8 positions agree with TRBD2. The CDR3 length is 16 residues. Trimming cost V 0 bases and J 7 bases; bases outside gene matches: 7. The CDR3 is CASSLAQGTRIGELFF. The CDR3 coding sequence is TGTGCCAGCAGTTTAGCGCAAGGGACTAGAATCGGGGAGCTGTTTTTT.

As DNA, the CDR3 is TGTGCCAGCAGTGAATTGACAGGGGACTTTGGTGGCTACACCTTC. Protein sequence: CASSELTGDFGGYTF. This chain uses TRBV25-1 with TRBJ1-2; 8 bases map to TRBD1. J was trimmed by 7 bases and V by 1 base; bases with no gene match: 8. This CDR3 is built from 15 residues. CDR1 and CDR2 (germline): MGHDK, SYGVNS.

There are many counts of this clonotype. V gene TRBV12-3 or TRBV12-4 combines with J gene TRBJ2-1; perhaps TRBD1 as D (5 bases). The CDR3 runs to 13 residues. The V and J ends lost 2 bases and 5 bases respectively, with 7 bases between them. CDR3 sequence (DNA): TGTGCCAGCAGTTTAAGACAGAACAATGAGCAGTTCTTC. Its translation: CASSLRQNNEQFF.

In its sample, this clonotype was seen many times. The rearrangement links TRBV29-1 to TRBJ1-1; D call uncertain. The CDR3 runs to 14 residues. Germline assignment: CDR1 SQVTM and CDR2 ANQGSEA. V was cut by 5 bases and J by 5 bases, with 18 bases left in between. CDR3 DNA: TGCAGCGTTTGGGTCACGGGCTTCATGACTGAAGCTTTCTTT. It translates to CSVWVTGFMTEAFF.

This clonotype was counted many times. CDR3 protein: CASSANYGDEQFF. CDR3 DNA: TGTGCCAGCAGCGCAAACTACGGCGATGAGCAGTTCTTC. V gene TRBV7-2 combines with J gene TRBJ2-1; D gene uncertain. Germline V lookup: CDR1 SGHTA, CDR2 FQGNSA. The CDR3 is 13 amino acids. With 5 bases removed from V and 8 bases from J, the gap between germline ends came to 13 bases.

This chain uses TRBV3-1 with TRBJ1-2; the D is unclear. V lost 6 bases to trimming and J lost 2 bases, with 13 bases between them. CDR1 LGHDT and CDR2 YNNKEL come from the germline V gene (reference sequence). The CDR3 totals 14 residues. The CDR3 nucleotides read TGTGCCAGCAGTTACTCCGGGTTGAACTATGGCTACACCTTC. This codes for CASSYSGLNYGYTF.

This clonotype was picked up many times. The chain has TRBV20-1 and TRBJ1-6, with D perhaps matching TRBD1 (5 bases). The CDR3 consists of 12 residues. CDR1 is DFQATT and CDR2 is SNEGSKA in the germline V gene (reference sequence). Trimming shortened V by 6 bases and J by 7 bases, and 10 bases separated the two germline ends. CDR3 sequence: CSAGTVNSPLHF. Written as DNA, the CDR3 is TGCAGTGCCGGGACGGTGAATTCACCCCTCCACTTT.

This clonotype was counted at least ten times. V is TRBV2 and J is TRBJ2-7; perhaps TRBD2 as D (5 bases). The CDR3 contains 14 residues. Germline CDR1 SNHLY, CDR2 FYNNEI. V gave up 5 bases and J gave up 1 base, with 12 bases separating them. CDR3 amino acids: CASSQDLSSYEQYF. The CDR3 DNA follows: TGTGCCAGCAGTCAGGACTTAAGTTCCTACGAGCAGTACTTC.

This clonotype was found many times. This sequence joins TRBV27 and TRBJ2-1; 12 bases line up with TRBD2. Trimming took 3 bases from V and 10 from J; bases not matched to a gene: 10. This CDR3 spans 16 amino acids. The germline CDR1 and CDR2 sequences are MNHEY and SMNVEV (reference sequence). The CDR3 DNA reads TGTGCCAGCAGTTTTCTCTCTAGCGGGAGGGTCTGGGAGCAGTTCTTC. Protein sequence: CASSFLSSGRVWEQFF.

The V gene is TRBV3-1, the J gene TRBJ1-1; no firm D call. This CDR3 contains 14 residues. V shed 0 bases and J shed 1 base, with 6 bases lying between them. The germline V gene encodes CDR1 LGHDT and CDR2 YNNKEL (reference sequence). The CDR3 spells CASSQEDGNTEAFF. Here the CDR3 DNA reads TGTGCCAGCAGCCAAGAGGACGGGAACACTGAAGCTTTCTTT.

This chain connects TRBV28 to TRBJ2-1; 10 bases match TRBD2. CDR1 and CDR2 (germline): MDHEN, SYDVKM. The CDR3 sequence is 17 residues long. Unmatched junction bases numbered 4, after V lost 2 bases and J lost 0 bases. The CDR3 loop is CASSLVTSGNSYNEQFF. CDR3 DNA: TGTGCCAGCAGTTTAGTTACTAGCGGGAACTCCTACAATGAGCAGTTCTTC.

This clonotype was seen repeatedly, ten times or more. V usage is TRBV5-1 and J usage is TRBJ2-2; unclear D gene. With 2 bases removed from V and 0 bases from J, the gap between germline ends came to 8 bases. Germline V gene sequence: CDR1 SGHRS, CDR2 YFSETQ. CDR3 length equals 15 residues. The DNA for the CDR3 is TGCGCCAGCAGCTTTGAGGCTGCGAACACCGGGGAGCTGTTTTTT. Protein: CASSFEAANTGELFF.

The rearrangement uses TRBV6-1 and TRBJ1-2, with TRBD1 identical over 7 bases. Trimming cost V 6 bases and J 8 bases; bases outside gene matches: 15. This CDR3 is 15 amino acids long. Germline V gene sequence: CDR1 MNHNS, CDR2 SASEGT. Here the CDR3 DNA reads TGTGCCAGCAGAACCGGAGGGGGCGCGATTAGGGGCTACACCTTC. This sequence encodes CASRTGGGAIRGYTF.

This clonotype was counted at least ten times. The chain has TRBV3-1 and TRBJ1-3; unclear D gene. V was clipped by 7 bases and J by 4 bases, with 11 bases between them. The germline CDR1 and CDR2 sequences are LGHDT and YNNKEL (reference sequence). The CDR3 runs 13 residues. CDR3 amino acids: CASTGGRGNTIYF. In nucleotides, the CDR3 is TGTGCCAGCACCGGAGGAAGGGGAAACACCATATATTTT.

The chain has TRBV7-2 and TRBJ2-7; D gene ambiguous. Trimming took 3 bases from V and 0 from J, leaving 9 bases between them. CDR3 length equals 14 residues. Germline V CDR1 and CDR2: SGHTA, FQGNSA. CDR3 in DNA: TGTGCCAGCAGCTTCTCGAGGAGCTCCTACGAGCAGTACTTC. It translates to CASSFSRSSYEQYF.

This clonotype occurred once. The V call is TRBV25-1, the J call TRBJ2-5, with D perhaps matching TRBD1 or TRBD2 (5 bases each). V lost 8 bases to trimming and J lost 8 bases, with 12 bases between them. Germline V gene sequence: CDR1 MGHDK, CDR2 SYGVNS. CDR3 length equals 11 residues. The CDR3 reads CASGLRGTQYF. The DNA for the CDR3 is TGTGCCAGCGGGTTACGGGGCACCCAGTACTTC. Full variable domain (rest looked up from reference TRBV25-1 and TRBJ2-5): EADIYQTPRYLVIGTGKKITLECSQTMGHDKMYWYQQDPGMELHLIHYSYGVNSTEKGDLSSESTVSRIRTEHFPLTLESARPSHTSQYLCASGLRGTQYFGPGTRLLVL.

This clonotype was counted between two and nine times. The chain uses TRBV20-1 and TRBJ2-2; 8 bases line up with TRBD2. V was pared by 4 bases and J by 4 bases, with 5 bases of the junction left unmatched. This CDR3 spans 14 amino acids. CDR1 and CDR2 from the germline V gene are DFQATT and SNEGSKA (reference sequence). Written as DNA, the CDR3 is TGCAGTGCTAAAATAGCGGGATCCACCGGGGAGCTGTTTTTT. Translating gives CSAKIAGSTGELFF.

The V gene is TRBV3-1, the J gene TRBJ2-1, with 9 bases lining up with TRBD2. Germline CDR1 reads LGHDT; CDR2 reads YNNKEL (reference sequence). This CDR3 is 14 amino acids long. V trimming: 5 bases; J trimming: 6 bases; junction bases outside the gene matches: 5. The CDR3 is CASSAGTSSNEQFF. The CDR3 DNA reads TGTGCCAGCAGCGCCGGGACTAGCAGCAATGAGCAGTTCTTC.

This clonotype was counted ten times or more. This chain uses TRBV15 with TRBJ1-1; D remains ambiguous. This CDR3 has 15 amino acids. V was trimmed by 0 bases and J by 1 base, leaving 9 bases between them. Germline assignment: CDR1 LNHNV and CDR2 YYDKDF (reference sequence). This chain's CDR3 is CATSRDLKENTEAFF. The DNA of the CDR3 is TGTGCCACCAGCAGAGATTTGAAGGAGAACACTGAAGCTTTCTTT.

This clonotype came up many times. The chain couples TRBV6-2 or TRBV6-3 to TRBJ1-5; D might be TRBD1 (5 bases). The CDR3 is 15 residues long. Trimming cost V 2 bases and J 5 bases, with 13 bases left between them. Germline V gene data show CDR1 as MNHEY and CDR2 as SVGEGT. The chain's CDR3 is CASSYPGLDDQPQHF. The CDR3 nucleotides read TGTGCCAGCAGTTACCCGGGACTCGACGATCAGCCCCAGCATTTT.